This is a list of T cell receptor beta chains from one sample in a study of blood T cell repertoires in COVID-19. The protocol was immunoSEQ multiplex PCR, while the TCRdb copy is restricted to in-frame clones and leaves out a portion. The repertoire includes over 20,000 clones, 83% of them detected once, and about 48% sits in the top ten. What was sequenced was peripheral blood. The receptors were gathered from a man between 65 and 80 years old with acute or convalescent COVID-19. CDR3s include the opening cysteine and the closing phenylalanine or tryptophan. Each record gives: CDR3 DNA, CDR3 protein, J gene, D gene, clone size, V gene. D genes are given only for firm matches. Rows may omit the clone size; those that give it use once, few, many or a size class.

DNA: TGTGCCAGCAGCTTCAGGCGGAACACTGAAGCTTTCTTT
CDR3: CASSFRRNTEAFF
J: TRBJ1-1
D: .
size: few
V: TRBV3-1/TRBV3-2

DNA: TGTGCCAGCAGTTACCGTGGTAGCGGGAGTCTCGAGCAGTACTTC
CDR3: CASSYRGSGSLEQYF
J: TRBJ2-7
D: TRBD2
size: .
V: TRBV6-5

DNA: TGCGCCAGCAGCCAGGGACAGGGGGCGGGTGGCTACACCTTC
CDR3: CASSQGQGAGGYTF
J: TRBJ1-2
D: TRBD1
size: .
V: TRBV4-3

DNA: TGTGCCAGCATGAGCTCTGGGGCCAACGTCCTGACTTTC
CDR3: CASMSSGANVLTF
J: TRBJ2-6
D: .
size: .
V: TRBV6-6

DNA: TGTGCCAGTCGACAAGGGGGCTACGAGCAGTACTTC
CDR3: CASRQGGYEQYF
J: TRBJ2-7
D: .
size: .
V: TRBV28

DNA: TGTGCCAGCAGCCAGTGGGACAGGGGGCATGGCTACACCTTC
CDR3: CASSQWDRGHGYTF
J: TRBJ1-2
D: TRBD1
size: few
V: TRBV14

DNA: TGTGCCAGCAGCCAGGGAGGGGCCTCGCGGACCGGGGAGCTGTTTTTT
CDR3: CASSQGGASRTGELFF
J: TRBJ2-2
D: TRBD2
size: .
V: TRBV7-2

DNA: TGTGCCTGGTCTAATCGGGGGACAGGGGACGAAAAACTGTTTTTT
CDR3: CAWSNRGTGDEKLFF
J: TRBJ1-4
D: TRBD1
size: .
V: TRBV30

DNA: TGTGCCAGTAGTATCCAGGACGAGGGCGAGCAGTACTTC
CDR3: CASSIQDEGEQYF
J: TRBJ2-7
D: .
size: .
V: TRBV19

DNA: TGCGCCAGCAGCCCGCCGCCTGAAGCGGCGAATGGCTACACCTTC
CDR3: CASSPPPEAANGYTF
J: TRBJ1-2
D: .
size: once
V: TRBV4-1

DNA: TGTGCCAGCAGTTTTCTCCCCCGAGAAATCAATCAGCCCCAGCATTTT
CDR3: CASSFLPREINQPQHF
J: TRBJ1-5
D: .
size: few
V: TRBV28

DNA: TGTGCCTGGGCACAGGGAAATAATTCACCCCTCCACTTT
CDR3: CAWAQGNNSPLHF
J: TRBJ1-6
D: .
size: .
V: TRBV30

DNA: TGCGCCAGCAGCGTGGGACTCCCTAGCACAGATACGCAGTATTTT
CDR3: CASSVGLPSTDTQYF
J: TRBJ2-3
D: .
size: .
V: TRBV5-1

DNA: TGTGCCAGCGGAACAGGGGTTACTGAAGCTTTCTTT
CDR3: CASGTGVTEAFF
J: TRBJ1-1
D: TRBD1
size: .
V: TRBV5-8

DNA: TGTGCCAGCAGCATAACACGAAACAATGAGCAGTTCTTC
CDR3: CASSITRNNEQFF
J: TRBJ2-1
D: .
size: .
V: TRBV11-3